This entry lists 9 T cell receptor beta chains sequenced from one sample in a study of blood T cell repertoires in COVID-19. Clones were read by immunoSEQ multiplex PCR, and TCRdb kept only the in-frame ones, dropping some. The sample yields some 70,000 clones, approximately 85% seen once. Source material: peripheral blood. The receptors were gathered from an elderly man with acute or convalescent COVID-19.

This chain links TRBV2 with TRBJ2-7, with TRBD2 identical over 11 bases. Losses at the gene ends were 7 bases for V and 3 bases for J; bases not matched to a gene: 5. Germline V CDR1 and CDR2: SNHLY, FYNNEI. The CDR3 has 14 amino acids. CDR3 nucleotides: TGTGCCAGCAAAAAGGGACTAGCGGTCTACGAGCAGTACTTC. It specifies CASKKGLAVYEQYF.

The rearrangement joins TRBV7-9 to TRBJ1-2; D is perhaps TRBD1 (5 bases). Deletions cut 5 bases from V and 4 bases from J, with 11 bases between. The CDR3 is made up of 13 amino acids. The germline V gene has CDR1 SEHNR and CDR2 FQNEAQ (reference sequence). DNA of the CDR3: TGTGCCAGCAGCCCCGACAGTAGCTATGGCTACACCTTC. This gives the protein CASSPDSSYGYTF.

V is TRBV19 and J is TRBJ2-2; unclear D gene. The ends were cut back, 5 bases at V and 0 bases at J, with 4 bases in the middle. Germline V lookup: CDR1 LNHDA, CDR2 SQIVND (reference sequence). This CDR3 region has 13 residues. CDR3 DNA sequence: TGTGCCAGTAGTCCCGCGAACACCGGGGAGCTGTTTTTT. This codes for CASSPANTGELFF.

The count of this clone is one. The CDR3 coding sequence is TGCGCCAGCAGCCAAGAATTAAAAGAGGCAGATACGCAGTATTTT. It yields the protein CASSQELKEADTQYF. This chain joins TRBV4-3 and TRBJ2-3, with unresolved D. From germline, CDR1 is LGHNA and CDR2 YSLEER. Trimming stripped 0 bases from V and 4 bases from J, with 11 bases between. The CDR3 is 15 residues long.

This chain joins TRBV24-1 and TRBJ1-2; 10 bases are shared with TRBD1. This CDR3 contains 15 residues. Trimming took 4 bases from V and 8 from J; bases not matched to a gene: 9. Germline-derived CDR1 and CDR2 are KGHDR and SFDVKD. The CDR3 here is CATSDSTGGAWGYTF. As DNA, the CDR3 is TGTGCCACCAGTGACTCGACAGGGGGCGCCTGGGGCTACACCTTC.

This clone came up once. The V call is TRBV18, the J call TRBJ1-3, with D perhaps TRBD1 (6 bases). CDR3 length: 17 residues. Trimming took off 4 bases at V and 1 base at J, with 17 bases between the two ends. Germline assignment: CDR1 KGHSH and CDR2 LQKENI. The chain's CDR3 is CASSHTPGTTSGNTIYF. The DNA of the CDR3 is TGTGCCAGCTCACATACGCCCGGGACAACGTCTGGAAACACCATATATTTT.

V and J are TRBV30 and TRBJ2-3, with TRBD2 matching over 10 bases. Trimming removed 2 bases from V and 0 bases from J; junction bases left unmatched: 14. This CDR3 has 19 amino acids. Germline CDR1 and CDR2: GTSNPN and SVGIG (reference sequence). CDR3 bases: TGTGCCTGGAGTAACACCGTATCCGTACTAGCGGGAAGCACAGATACGCAGTATTTT. Translating it yields CAWSNTVSVLAGSTDTQYF.

This chain connects TRBV9 to TRBJ2-1; 13 bases map to TRBD2. The CDR3 consists of 16 residues. J gave up 3 bases and V 3 bases, and 3 bases lay outside the gene matches. In germline, CDR1 is SGDLS, CDR2 YYNGEE. The CDR3 is CASSGTSGSRYNEQFF. The CDR3 DNA reads as TGTGCCAGCAGCGGGACTAGCGGGAGCCGCTACAATGAGCAGTTCTTC.

This clone has just one count. CDR3 coding DNA: TGTGCCACCAGCAGGGGGCTAAGCTCCTACGAGCAGTACTTC. Protein: CATSRGLSSYEQYF. The V call is TRBV15, the J call TRBJ2-7; perhaps TRBD1 as D (5 bases). The V gene lost 3 bases and the J gene lost 0 bases, with 9 bases spanning the gap. Germline CDR1 reads LNHNV; CDR2 reads YYDKDF (reference sequence). This CDR3 is built from 14 residues.